This TCR beta chain was sequenced during a study of long-term antiretroviral therapy in people with HIV. V was cut by 2 bases and J by 5 bases, with 15 bases left in between. Germline loops: CDR1 KGHSH, CDR2 LQKENI. The CDR3 is 15 residues long. Samples were assayed with immunoSEQ v3.0 at survey level. TCRdb's copy holds only in-frame clones and misses some; the assay was immunoSEQ multiplex PCR. The data hold around 30,000 clones, with approximately 85% observed a single time. The V and J genes are TRBV18 and TRBJ1-1, with D unclear. The sequence derives from a man aged 18 to 30 with HIV. The material was unsorted PBMCs, obtained approximately 3.3 years after starting antiretroviral therapy. Here the CDR3 reads CASSPGPAQNTEAFF. For the CDR3, the DNA is TGTGCCAGCTCACCAGGACCGGCCCAAAATACTGAAGCTTTCTTT.